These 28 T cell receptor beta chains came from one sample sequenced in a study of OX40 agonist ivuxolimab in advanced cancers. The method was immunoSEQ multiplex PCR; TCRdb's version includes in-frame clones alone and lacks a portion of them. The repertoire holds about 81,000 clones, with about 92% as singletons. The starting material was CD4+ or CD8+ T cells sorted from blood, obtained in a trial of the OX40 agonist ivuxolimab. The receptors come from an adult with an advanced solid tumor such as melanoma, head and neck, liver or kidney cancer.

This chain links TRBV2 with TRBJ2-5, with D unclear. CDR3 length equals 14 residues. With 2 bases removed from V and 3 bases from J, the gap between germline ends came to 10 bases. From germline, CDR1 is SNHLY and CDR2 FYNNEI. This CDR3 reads CASSEYSTEETQYF. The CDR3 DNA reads TGTGCCAGCAGTGAATATAGTACAGAAGAGACCCAGTACTTC.

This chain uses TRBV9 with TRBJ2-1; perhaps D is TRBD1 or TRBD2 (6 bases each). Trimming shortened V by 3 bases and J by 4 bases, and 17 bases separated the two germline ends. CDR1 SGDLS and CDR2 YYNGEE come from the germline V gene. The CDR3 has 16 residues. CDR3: CASSAEGGPMYNEQFF. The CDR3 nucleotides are TGTGCCAGCAGCGCCGAGGGGGGTCCTATGTACAATGAGCAGTTCTTC.

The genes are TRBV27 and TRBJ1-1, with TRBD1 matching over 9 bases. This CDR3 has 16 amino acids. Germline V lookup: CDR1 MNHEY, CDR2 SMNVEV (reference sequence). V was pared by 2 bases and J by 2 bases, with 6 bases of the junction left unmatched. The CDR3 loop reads CASSLGTGGGNTEAFF. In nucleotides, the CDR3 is TGTGCCAGCAGTTTAGGAACAGGGGGCGGAAACACTGAAGCTTTCTTT.

The CDR3 region is CASSPRGQDNEQFF. The CDR3 nucleotides read TGTGCCAGCAGCCCACGGGGACAGGACAATGAGCAGTTCTTC. The gene calls are TRBV11-3 and TRBJ2-1; TRBD1 matches at 8 bases. Germline V gene data show CDR1 as SGHNT and CDR2 as YENEEA. Trimming removed 5 bases from V and 5 bases from J; junction bases left unmatched: 5. The CDR3 covers 14 residues.

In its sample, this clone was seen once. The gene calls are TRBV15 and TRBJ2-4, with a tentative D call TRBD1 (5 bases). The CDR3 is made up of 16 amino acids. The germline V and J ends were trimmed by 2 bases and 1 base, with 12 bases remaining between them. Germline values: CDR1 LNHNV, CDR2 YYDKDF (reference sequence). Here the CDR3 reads CATSRYVAGAKNIQYF. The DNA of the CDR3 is TGTGCCACCAGCAGATATGTAGCAGGGGCCAAAAACATTCAGTACTTC.

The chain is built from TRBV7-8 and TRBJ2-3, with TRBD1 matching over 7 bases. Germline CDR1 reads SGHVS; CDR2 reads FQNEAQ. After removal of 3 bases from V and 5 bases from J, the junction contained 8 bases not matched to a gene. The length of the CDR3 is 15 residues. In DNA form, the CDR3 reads TGTGCCAGCAGCTTCACCCAGGGGGTGGGAGATACGCAGTATTTT. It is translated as CASSFTQGVGDTQYF.

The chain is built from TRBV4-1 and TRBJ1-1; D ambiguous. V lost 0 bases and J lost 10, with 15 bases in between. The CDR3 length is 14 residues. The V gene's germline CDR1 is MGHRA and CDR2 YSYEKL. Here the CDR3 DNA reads TGCGCCAGCAGCCAAGATCCCCTCGGTCTAGGAGCTTTCTTT. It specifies CASSQDPLGLGAFF.

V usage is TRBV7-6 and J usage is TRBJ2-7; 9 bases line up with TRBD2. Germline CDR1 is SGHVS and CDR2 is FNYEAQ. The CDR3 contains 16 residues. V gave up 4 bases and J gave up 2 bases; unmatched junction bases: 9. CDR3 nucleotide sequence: TGTGCCAGCAGCTCGCAAGTAGCGGGGGAGGCCTACGAGCAGTACTTC. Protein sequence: CASSSQVAGEAYEQYF.

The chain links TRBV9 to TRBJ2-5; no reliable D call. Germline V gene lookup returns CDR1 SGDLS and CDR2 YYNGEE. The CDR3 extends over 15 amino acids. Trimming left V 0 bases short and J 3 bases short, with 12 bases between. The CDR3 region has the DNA TGTGCCAGCAGCGTAGACAGTGTCGATGAAGAGACCCAGTACTTC. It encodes CASSVDSVDEETQYF.

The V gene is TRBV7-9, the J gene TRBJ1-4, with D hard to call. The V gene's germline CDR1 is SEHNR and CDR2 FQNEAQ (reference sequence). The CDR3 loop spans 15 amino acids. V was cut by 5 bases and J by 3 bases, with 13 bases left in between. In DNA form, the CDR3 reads TGTGCCAGCAGCCCCTCCCCGAGAGCTAATGAAAAACTGTTTTTT. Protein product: CASSPSPRANEKLFF.

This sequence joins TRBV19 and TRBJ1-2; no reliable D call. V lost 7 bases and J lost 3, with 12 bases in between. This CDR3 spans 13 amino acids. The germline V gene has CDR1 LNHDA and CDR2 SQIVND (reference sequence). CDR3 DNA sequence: TGTGCCAGTACTCCCTCGGAGTACTATGGCTACACCTTC. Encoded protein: CASTPSEYYGYTF.

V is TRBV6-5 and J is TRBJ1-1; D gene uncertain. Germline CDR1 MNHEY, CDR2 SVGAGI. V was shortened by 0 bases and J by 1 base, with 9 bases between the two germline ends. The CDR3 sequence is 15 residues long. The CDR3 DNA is TGTGCCAGCAGTTACTCGAACGGTGGGAACACTGAAGCTTTCTTT. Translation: CASSYSNGGNTEAFF.

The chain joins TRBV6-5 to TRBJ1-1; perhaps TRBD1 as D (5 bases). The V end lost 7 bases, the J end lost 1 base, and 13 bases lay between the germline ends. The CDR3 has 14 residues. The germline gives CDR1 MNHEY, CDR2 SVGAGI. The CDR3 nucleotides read TGTGCCAGCAAATTCCCAGGGCCGAACACTGAAGCTTTCTTT. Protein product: CASKFPGPNTEAFF.

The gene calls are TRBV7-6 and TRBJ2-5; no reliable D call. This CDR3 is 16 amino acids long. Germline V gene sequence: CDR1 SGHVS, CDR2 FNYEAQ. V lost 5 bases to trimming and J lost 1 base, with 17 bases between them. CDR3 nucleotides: TGTGCCAGCAGCCACCCTGTGCCCTGGGGCCAAGAGACCCAGTACTTC. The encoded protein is CASSHPVPWGQETQYF.

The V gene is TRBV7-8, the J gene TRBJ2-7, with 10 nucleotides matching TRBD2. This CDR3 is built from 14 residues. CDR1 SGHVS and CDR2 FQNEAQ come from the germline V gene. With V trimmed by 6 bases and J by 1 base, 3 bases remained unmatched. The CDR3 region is CASSMTSGSYEQYF. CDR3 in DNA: TGTGCCAGCAGTATGACTAGCGGGTCCTACGAGCAGTACTTC.

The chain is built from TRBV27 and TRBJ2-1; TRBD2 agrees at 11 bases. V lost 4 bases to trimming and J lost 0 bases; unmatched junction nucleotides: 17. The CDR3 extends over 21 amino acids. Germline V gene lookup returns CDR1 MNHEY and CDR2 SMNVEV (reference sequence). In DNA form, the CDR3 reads TGTGCCAGCAGTTCGACCCCCCTAGCGGGGGGCCACTTCAGCTCCTACAATGAGCAGTTCTTC. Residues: CASSSTPLAGGHFSSYNEQFF.

CDR3 protein: CSVEGSSGNTIYF. The CDR3 bases are TGCAGCGTTGAGGGCTCCTCTGGAAACACCATATATTTT. The rearrangement links TRBV29-1 to TRBJ1-3; no firm D call. The ends were cut back, 3 bases at V and 0 bases at J, with 6 bases in the middle. Germline V gene data show CDR1 as SQVTM and CDR2 as ANQGSEA. The CDR3 length is 13 residues.

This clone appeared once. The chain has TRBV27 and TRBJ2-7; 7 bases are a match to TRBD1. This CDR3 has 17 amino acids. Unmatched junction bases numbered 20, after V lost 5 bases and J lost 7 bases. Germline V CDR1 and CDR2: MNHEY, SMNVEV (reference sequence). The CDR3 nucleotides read TGTGCCAGCAGTACTACAGGGGATTGGGGGCCCGGTTTGGAGCAGTACTTC. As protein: CASSTTGDWGPGLEQYF.

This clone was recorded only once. CDR3 protein: CASRPILGRGTDTQYF. The CDR3 DNA reads as TGCGCCAGCAGGCCTATATTGGGCAGGGGCACAGATACGCAGTATTTT. The V and J genes are TRBV4-1 and TRBJ2-3, with D possibly being TRBD1 (5 bases). The CDR3 length is 16 residues. Deletions cut 6 bases from V and 1 base from J, with 17 bases between. Germline V gene lookup returns CDR1 MGHRA and CDR2 YSYEKL.

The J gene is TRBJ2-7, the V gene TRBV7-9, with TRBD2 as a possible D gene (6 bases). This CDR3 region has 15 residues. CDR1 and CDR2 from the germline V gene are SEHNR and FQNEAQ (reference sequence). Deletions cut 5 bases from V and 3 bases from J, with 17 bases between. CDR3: CASSPPGERHYEQYF. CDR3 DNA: TGTGCCAGCAGCCCCCCGGGGGAGCGGCACTACGAGCAGTACTTC.

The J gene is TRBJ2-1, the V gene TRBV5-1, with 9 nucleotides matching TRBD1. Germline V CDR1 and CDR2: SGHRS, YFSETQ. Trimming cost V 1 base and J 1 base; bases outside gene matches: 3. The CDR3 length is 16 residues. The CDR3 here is CASSLMGTGSYNEQFF. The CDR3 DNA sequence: TGCGCCAGCAGCTTGATGGGGACAGGGTCCTACAATGAGCAGTTCTTC.

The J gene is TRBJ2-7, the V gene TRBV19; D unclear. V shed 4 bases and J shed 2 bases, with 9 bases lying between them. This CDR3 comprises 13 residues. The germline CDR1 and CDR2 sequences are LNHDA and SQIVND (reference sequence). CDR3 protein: CASSNAPTYEQYF. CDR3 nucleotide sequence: TGTGCCAGTAGTAACGCGCCAACCTACGAGCAGTACTTC. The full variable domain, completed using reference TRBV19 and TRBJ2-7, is DGGITQSPKYLFRKEGQNVTLSCEQNLNHDAMYWYRQDPGQGLRLIYYSQIVNDFQKGDIAEGYSVSREKKESFPLTVTSAQKNPTAFYLCASSNAPTYEQYFGPGTRLTVT.

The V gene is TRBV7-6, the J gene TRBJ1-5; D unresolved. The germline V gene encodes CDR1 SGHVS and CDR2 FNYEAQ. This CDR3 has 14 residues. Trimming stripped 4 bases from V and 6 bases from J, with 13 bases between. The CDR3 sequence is CASSSRGWGQPQHF. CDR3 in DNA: TGTGCCAGCAGCTCCCGGGGTTGGGGTCAGCCCCAGCATTTT. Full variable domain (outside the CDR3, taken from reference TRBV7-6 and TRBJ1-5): GAGVSQSPRYKVTKRGQDVALRCDPISGHVSLYWYRQALGQGPEFLTYFNYEAQQDKSGLPNDRFSAERPEGSISTLTIQRTEQRDSAMYRCASSSRGWGQPQHFGDGTRLSIL.

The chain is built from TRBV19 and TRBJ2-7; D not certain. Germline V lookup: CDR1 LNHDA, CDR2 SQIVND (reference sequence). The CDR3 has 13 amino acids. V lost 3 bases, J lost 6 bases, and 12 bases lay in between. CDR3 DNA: TGTGCCAGTAGTATTGGGTCGGGCAGCGAGCAGTACTTC. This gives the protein CASSIGSGSEQYF.

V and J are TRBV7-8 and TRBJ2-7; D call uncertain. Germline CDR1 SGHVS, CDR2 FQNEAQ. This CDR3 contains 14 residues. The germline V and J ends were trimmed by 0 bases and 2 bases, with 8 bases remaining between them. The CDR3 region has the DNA TGTGCCAGCAGCTTAGCGGGATCCACCTACGAGCAGTACTTC. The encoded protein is CASSLAGSTYEQYF. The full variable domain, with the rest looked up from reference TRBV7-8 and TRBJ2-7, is GAGVSQSPRYKVAKRGQDVALRCDPISGHVSLFWYQQALGQGPEFLTYFQNEAQLDKSGLPSDRFFAERPEGSVSTLKIQRTQQEDSAVYLCASSLAGSTYEQYFGPGTRLTVT.

The CDR3 region has the DNA TGTGCCAGCAGTTACGGCATTGGGGGAGAAGCTTTCTTT. Encoded protein: CASSYGIGGEAFF. The rearrangement links TRBV6-5 to TRBJ1-1; perhaps TRBD1 as D (5 bases). The CDR3 runs to 13 residues. V gave up 2 bases and J gave up 8 bases, with 12 bases separating them. CDR1 is MNHEY and CDR2 is SVGAGI in the germline V gene.

This CDR3 is CASNAGTGEAFF. The DNA of the CDR3 is TGTGCCAGCAATGCCGGGACAGGGGAAGCTTTCTTT. The chain is built from TRBV7-9 and TRBJ1-1; 9 bases align to TRBD1. Trimming took 7 bases from V and 8 from J; bases not matched to a gene: 5. Looked up from germline, CDR1 is SEHNR and CDR2 is FQNEAQ (reference sequence). The CDR3 loop spans 12 amino acids.

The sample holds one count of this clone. In nucleotides, the CDR3 is TGTGCCAGCAGCCCCGGGACAACCAGGTGGGATACGCAGTATTTT. Translating it yields CASSPGTTRWDTQYF. The chain combines TRBV27 with TRBJ2-3; perhaps TRBD1 as D (6 bases). The CDR3 runs to 15 residues. Germline-derived CDR1 and CDR2 are MNHEY and SMNVEV (reference sequence). Deletions cut 6 bases from V and 6 bases from J, with 19 bases between.